This TCR beta chain was identified during a study of T cell repertoires in cytomegalovirus infection. TCRdb used MiXCR to reprocess the reads, holding one entry per CDR3 protein. The sample carries some 62,000 distinct CDR3 sequences, around 20% recorded once. Trimming removed 2 bases from V and 0 bases from J, with 9 bases in between. The CDR3 consists of 15 residues. Germline CDR1 and CDR2: SGHKS and YYEKEE (reference sequence). In the case of this clonotype: Its antigen is not known.

Sequenced material: CD8+ T cells from cultured PBMCs, taken from culture after CMV antigen stimulation. This clonotype was sampled from a human donor in good health (CMV status not recorded). Some clones in this sample may be carry-over from other donors' samples. The chain uses TRBV5-5 and TRBJ1-5, with D uncertain. CDR3 nucleotide sequence: TGTGCCAGCAGCTTTGACACCGATAGCAATCAGCCCCAGCATTTT. As protein: CASSFDTDSNQPQHF.